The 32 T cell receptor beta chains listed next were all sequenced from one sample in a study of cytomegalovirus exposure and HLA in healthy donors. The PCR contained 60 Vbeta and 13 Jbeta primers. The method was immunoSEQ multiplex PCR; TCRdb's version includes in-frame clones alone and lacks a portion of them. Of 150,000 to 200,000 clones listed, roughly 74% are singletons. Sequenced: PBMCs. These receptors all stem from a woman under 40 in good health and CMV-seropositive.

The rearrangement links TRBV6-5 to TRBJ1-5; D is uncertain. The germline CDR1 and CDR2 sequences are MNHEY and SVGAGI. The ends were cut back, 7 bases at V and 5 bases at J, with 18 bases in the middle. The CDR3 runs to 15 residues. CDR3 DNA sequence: TGTGCCAGCACCCCGGGAGTGGAAGTTTATCAGCCCCAGCATTTT. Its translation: CASTPGVEVYQPQHF.

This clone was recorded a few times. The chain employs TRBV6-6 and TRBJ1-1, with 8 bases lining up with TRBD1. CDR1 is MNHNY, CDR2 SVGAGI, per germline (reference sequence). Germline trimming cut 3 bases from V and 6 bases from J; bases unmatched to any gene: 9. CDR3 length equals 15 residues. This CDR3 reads CASSYLTGGTAEAFF. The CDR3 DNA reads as TGTGCCAGCAGTTATCTCACAGGGGGAACGGCTGAAGCTTTCTTT.

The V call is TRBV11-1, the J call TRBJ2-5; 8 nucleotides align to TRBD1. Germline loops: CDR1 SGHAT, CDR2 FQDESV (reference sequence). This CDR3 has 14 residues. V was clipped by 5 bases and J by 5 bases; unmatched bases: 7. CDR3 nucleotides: TGTGCCAGCAGCCTAGGACAGGGTAGGGAGACCCAGTACTTC. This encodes CASSLGQGRETQYF.

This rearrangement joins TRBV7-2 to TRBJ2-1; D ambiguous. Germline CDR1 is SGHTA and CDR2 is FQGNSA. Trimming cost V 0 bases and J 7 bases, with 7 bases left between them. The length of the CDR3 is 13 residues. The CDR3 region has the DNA TGTGCCAGCAGCTTAGCGCCCGGGAATGAGCAGTTCTTC. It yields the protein CASSLAPGNEQFF.

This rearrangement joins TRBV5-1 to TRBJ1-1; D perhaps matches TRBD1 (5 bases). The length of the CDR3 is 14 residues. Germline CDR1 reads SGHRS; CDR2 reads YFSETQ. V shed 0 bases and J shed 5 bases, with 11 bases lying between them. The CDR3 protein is CASSLAGTGTEAFF. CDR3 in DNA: TGCGCCAGCAGCTTGGCTGGGACTGGAACTGAAGCTTTCTTT.

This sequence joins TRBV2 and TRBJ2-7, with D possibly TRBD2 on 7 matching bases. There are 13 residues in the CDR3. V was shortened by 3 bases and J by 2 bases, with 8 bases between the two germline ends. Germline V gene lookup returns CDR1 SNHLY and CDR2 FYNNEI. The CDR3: CASSEGGPYEQYF. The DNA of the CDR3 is TGTGCCAGCAGTGAGGGGGGGCCCTACGAGCAGTACTTC. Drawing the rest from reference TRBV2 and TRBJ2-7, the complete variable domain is EPEVTQTPSHQVTQMGQEVILRCVPISNHLYFYWYRQILGQKVEFLVSFYNNEISEKSEIFDDQFSVERPDGSNFTLKIRSTKLEDSAMYFCASSEGGPYEQYFGPGTRLTVT.

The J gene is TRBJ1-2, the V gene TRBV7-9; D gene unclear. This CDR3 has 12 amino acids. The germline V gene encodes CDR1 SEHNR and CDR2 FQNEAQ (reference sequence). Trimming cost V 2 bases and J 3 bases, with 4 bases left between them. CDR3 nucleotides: TGTGCCAGCAGCTTATCAGACTATGGCTACACCTTC. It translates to CASSLSDYGYTF.

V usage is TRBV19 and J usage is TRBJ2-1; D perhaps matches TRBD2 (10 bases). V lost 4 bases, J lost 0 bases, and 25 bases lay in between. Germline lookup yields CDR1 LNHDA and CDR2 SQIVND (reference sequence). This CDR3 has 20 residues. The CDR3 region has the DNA TGTGCCAGTAGTACTAGGGACAGGGTTAGCGGGGGGAGCTCCTACAATGAGCAGTTCTTC. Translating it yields CASSTRDRVSGGSSYNEQFF. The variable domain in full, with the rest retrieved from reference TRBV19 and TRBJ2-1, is DGGITQSPKYLFRKEGQNVTLSCEQNLNHDAMYWYRQDPGQGLRLIYYSQIVNDFQKGDIAEGYSVSREKKESFPLTVTSAQKNPTAFYLCASSTRDRVSGGSSYNEQFFGPGTRLTVL.

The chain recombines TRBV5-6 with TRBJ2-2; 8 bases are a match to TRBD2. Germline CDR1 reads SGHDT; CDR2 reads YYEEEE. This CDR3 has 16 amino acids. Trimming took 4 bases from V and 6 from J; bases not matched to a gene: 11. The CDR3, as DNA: TGTGCCAGCAGCCGCTACAGCGGGAGATCCGCCGGGGAGCTGTTTTTT. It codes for CASSRYSGRSAGELFF.

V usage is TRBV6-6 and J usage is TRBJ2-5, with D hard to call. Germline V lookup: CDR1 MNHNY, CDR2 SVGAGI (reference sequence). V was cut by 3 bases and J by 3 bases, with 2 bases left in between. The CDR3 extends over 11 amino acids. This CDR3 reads CASSYKETQYF. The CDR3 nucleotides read TGTGCCAGCAGTTATAAAGAGACCCAGTACTTC.

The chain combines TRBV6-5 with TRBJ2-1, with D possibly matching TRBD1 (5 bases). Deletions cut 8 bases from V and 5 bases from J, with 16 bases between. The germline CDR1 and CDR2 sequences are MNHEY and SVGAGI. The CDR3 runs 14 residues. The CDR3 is CASAPGIADNEQFF. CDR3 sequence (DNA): TGTGCCAGCGCCCCAGGGATCGCGGACAATGAGCAGTTCTTC.

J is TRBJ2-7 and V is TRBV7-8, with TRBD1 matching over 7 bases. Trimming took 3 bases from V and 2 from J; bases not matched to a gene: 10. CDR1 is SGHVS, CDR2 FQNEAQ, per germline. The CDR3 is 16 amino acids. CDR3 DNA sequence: TGTGCCAGCAGCTTGAGTCGAGACAGGGCGACCTACGAGCAGTACTTC. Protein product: CASSLSRDRATYEQYF.

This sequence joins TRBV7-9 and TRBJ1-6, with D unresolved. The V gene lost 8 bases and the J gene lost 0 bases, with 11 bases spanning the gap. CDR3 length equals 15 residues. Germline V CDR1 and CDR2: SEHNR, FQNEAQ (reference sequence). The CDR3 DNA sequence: TGTGCCAGCCGCCCATATAGCTCCTATAATTCACCCCTCCACTTT. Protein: CASRPYSSYNSPLHF.

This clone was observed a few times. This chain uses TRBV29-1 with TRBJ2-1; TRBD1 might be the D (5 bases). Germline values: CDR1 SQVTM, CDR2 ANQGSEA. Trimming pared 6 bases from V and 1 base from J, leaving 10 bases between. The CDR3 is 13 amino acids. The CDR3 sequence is CSVQGRSYNEQFF. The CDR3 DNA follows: TGCAGCGTCCAGGGTCGGTCCTACAATGAGCAGTTCTTC.

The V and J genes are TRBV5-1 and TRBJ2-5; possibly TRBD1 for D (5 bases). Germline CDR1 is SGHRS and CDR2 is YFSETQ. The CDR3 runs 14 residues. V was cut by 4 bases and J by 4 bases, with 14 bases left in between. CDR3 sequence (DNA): TGCGCCAGCAGCCGAATACAGGTCCGAGAGACCCAGTACTTC. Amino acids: CASSRIQVRETQYF.

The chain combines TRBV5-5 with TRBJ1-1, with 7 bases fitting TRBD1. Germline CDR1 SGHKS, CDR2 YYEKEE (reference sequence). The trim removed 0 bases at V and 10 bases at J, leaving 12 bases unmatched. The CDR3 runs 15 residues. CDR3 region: CASSLVRPQGGGAFF. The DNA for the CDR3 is TGTGCCAGCAGCTTGGTACGGCCTCAGGGGGGCGGAGCTTTCTTT.

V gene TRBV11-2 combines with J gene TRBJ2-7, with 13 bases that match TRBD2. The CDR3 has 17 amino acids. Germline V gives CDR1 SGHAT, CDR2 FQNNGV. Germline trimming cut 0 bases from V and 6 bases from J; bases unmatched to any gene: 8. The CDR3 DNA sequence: TGTGCCAGCAGCTTAGAATCGGTTACTAGCGGGAGGGGCGAGCAGTACTTC. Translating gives CASSLESVTSGRGEQYF.

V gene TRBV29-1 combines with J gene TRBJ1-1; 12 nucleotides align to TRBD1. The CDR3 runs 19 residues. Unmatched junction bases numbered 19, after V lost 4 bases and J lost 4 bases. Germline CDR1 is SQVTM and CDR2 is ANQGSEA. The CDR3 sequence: CSVVGDRGLRGELATEAFF. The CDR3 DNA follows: TGCAGCGTTGTGGGGGACAGGGGGCTTAGGGGTGAGCTGGCCACTGAAGCTTTCTTT.

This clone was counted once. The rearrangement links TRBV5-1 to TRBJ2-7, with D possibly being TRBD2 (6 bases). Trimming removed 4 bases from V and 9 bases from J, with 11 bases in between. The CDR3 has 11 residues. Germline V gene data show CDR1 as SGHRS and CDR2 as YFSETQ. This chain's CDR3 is CASSDLASQYF. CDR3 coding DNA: TGCGCCAGCAGCGATCTAGCGTCGCAGTACTTC. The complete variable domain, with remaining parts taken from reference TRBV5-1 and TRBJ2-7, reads KAGVTQTPRYLIKTRGQQVTLSCSPISGHRSVSWYQQTPGQGLQFLFEYFSETQRNKGNFPGRFSGRQFSNSRSEMNVSTLELGDSALYLCASSDLASQYFGPGTRLTVT.

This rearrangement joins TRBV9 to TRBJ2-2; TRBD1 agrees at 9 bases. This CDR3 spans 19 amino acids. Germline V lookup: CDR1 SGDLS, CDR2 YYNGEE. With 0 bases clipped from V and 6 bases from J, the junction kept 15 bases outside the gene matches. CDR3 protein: CASSVDRVRTGVFAGELFF. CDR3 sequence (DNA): TGTGCCAGCAGCGTAGATCGGGTCAGGACAGGGGTTTTCGCCGGGGAGCTGTTTTTT.

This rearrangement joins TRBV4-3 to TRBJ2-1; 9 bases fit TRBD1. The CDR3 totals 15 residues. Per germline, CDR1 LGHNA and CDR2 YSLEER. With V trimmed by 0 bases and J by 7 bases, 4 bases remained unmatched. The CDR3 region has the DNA TGCGCCAGCAGCCAAGATGAGGACAGGGGTAATGAGCAGTTCTTC. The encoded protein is CASSQDEDRGNEQFF.

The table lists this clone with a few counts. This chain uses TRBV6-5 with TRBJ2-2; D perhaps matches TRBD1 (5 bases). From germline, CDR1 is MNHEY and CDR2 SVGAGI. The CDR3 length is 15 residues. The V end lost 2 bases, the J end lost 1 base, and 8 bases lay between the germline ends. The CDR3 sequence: CASSYDGQNTGELFF. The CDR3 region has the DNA TGTGCCAGCAGTTACGACGGACAGAACACCGGGGAGCTGTTTTTT.

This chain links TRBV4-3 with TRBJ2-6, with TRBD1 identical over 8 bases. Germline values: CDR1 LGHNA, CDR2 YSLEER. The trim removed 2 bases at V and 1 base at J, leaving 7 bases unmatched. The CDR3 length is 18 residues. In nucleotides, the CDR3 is TGCGCCAGCAGCCAATGGGGACAGGAGGCGTCTGGGGCCAACGTCCTGACTTTC. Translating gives CASSQWGQEASGANVLTF.

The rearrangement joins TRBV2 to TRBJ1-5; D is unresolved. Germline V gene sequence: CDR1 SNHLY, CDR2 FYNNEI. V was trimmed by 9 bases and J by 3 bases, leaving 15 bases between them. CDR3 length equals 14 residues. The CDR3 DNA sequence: TGTGCCAGTTCGGAGGGTTTGGCCAATCAGCCCCAGCATTTT. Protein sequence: CASSEGLANQPQHF.

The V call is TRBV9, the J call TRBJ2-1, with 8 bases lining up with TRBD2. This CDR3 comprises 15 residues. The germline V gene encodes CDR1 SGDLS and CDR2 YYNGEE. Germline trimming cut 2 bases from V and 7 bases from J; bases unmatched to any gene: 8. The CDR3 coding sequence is TGTGCCAGCAGCGTCGGTTCGGGGGGGGCGAATGAGCAGTTCTTC. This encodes CASSVGSGGANEQFF.

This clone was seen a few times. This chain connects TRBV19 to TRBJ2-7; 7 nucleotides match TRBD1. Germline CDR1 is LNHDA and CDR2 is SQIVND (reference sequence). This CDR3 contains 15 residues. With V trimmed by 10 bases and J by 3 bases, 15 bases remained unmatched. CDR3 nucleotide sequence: TGTGCCATTCCCTTAACGTCGGGACAGTGCTACGAGCAGTACTTC. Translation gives CAIPLTSGQCYEQYF.

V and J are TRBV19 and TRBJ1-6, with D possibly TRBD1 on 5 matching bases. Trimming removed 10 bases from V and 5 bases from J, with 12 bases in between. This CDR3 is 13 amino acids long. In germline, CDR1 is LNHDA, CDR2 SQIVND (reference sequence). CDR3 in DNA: TGTGCCACCAGGGAGGTTAATAATTCACCCCTCCACTTT. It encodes CATREVNNSPLHF. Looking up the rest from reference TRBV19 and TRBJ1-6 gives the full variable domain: DGGITQSPKYLFRKEGQNVTLSCEQNLNHDAMYWYRQDPGQGLRLIYYSQIVNDFQKGDIAEGYSVSREKKESFPLTVTSAQKNPTAFYLCATREVNNSPLHFGNGTRLTVT.

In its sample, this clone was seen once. CDR3 DNA sequence: TGTGCCAGCAGCTCCCTCAACGGGTGGGGAGGGGACACTGAAGCTTTCTTT. This sequence encodes CASSSLNGWGGDTEAFF. The V call is TRBV13, the J call TRBJ1-1; the D gene is possibly TRBD1 (5 bases). The CDR3 length is 17 residues. The V end lost 4 bases, the J end lost 3 bases, and 21 bases lay between the germline ends. Germline V CDR1 and CDR2: PRHDT, FYEKMQ (reference sequence).

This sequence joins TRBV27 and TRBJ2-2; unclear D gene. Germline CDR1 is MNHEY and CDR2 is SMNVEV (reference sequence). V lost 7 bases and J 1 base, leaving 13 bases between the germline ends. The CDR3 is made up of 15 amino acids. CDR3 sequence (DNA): TGTGCCAGCACTCCCTCTCTAGTGAACACCGGGGAGCTGTTTTTT. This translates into CASTPSLVNTGELFF.

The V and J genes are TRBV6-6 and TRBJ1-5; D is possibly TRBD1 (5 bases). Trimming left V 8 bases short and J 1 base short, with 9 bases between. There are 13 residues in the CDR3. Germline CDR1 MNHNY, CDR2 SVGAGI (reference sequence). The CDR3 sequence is CASQGTSNQPQHF. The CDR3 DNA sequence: TGTGCCAGCCAGGGTACGAGCAATCAGCCCCAGCATTTT.

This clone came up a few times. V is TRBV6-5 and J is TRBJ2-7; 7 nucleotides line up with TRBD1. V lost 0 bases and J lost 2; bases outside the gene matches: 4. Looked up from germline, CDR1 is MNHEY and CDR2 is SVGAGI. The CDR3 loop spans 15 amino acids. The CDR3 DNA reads TGTGCCAGCAGTTACTCGACAGGGACGGCCTACGAGCAGTACTTC. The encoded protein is CASSYSTGTAYEQYF.

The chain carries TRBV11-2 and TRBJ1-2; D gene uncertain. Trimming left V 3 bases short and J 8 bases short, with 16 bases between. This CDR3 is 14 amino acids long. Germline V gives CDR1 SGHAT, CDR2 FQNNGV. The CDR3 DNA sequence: TGTGCCAGCAGCTTCTCTAGAGACTATAGGGGCTACACCTTC. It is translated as CASSFSRDYRGYTF.